This TCR beta chain was captured by sequencing in a study of blood T cell repertoires in COVID-19. The authors' processing: It was from reference gene primer amplification that nucleated cell counts were estimated. Here immunoSEQ multiplex PCR was the method, and the copy in TCRdb shows in-frame clones only, minus some. V and J calls and clone size are as listed in that table; D and trimming were resolved from the DNA. Of 130,000 to 150,000 clones in the sample, 84% were seen once. Trimming took 6 bases from V and 1 from J; bases not matched to a gene: 5. The germline V gene has CDR1 SNHLY and CDR2 FYNNEI. The CDR3 has 14 residues.

The receptor was isolated from a woman between 50 and 59 years old who had been exposed to COVID-19. Sample: PBMCs or T cells enriched from blood (not recorded which). This rearrangement joins TRBV2 to TRBJ1-1; 7 bases fit TRBD1. In DNA form, the CDR3 reads TGTGCCAGCAGAGGGGGACAGACGAACACTGAAGCTTTCTTT. It translates to CASRGGQTNTEAFF.